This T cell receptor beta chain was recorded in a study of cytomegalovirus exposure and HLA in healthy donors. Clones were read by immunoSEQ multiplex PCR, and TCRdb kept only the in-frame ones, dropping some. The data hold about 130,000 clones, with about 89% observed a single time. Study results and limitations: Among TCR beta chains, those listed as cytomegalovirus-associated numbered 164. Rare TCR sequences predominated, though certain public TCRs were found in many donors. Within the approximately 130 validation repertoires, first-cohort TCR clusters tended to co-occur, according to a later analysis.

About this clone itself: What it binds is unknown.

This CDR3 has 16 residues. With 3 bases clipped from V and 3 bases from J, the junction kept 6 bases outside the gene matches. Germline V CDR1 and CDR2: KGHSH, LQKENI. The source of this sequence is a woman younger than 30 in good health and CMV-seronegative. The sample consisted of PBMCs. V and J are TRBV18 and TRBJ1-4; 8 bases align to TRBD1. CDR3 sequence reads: CASSPPGQDPNEKLFF. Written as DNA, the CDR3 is TGTGCCAGCTCACCCCCGGGACAGGATCCTAATGAAAAACTGTTTTTT.